The 12 T cell receptor beta chains below come from one sample, sequenced in a study of identical twins. TCRdb reanalysed the 5' RACE reads using MiXCR and keeps one entry per CDR3 protein. The sample carries fewer than 900,000 distinct CDR3 sequences, 21% recorded once. This sample also appeared in a second study, on T cells expressing NK-cell markers.

Input material: PBMCs. These TCRs come from a woman aged 18-29 years in good health.

This clonotype was counted many times. V gene TRBV7-6 combines with J gene TRBJ2-3; D not certain. The length of the CDR3 is 15 residues. Germline V gene data show CDR1 as SGHVS and CDR2 as FNYEAQ. V lost 1 base to trimming and J lost 4 bases, with 12 bases between them. The chain's CDR3 is CASSLEGNRADTQYF. CDR3 DNA sequence: TGTGCCAGCAGCTTAGAAGGGAATAGGGCAGATACGCAGTATTTT.

The chain employs TRBV7-2 and TRBJ2-5, with 8 bases lining up with TRBD2. J lost 4 bases, V lost 5 bases, and 12 bases had no gene match. The CDR3 spans 16 residues. The germline V gene encodes CDR1 SGHTA and CDR2 FQGNSA. The CDR3 is CASSGLVSGMGETQYF. DNA for the CDR3: TGTGCCAGCAGCGGATTGGTTAGCGGGATGGGAGAGACCCAGTACTTC. Combining the CDR3 with reference TRBV7-2 and TRBJ2-5 gives the whole variable domain GAGVSQSPSNKVTEKGKDVELRCDPISGHTALYWYRQSLGQGLEFLIYFQGNSAPDKSGLPSDRFSAERTGGSVSTLTIQRTQQEDSAVYLCASSGLVSGMGETQYFGPGTRLLVL.

The genes are TRBV6-2 or TRBV6-3 and TRBJ2-1; 9 positions agree with TRBD2. Trimming at V came to 5 bases and at J to 11 bases, leaving 13 bases not matched to a gene. The germline V gene has CDR1 MNHEY and CDR2 SVGEGT. The CDR3 extends over 15 amino acids. CDR3 in DNA: TGTGCCAGCAGTCTCCCCGGGACTAGCCTTAACCAGCAGTTCTTC. This gives the protein CASSLPGTSLNQQFF.

The rearrangement links TRBV7-3 to TRBJ2-3; D is perhaps TRBD1 or TRBD2 (6 bases each). CDR1 is SGHTA and CDR2 is FQGTGA in the germline V gene. The CDR3 has 14 amino acids. Trimming took 5 bases from V and 4 from J, leaving 13 bases between them. CDR3 in amino acids: CASSPPGAADTQYF. The CDR3 bases are TGTGCCAGCAGCCCCCCGGGGGCTGCAGATACGCAGTATTTT.

V is TRBV20-1 and J is TRBJ2-7; D may be TRBD1 (6 bases). The CDR3 sequence is 15 residues long. V was pared by 2 bases and J by 0 bases, with 14 bases between. CDR1 and CDR2 (germline): DFQATT, SNEGSKA (reference sequence). CDR3 sequence reads: CSARPGQSSSYEQYF. DNA of the CDR3: TGCAGTGCTAGACCTGGACAGTCGAGCTCCTACGAGCAGTACTTC.

Ten or more counts support this clonotype. This chain joins TRBV6-5 and TRBJ1-1; D is unresolved. This CDR3 is built from 11 residues. From germline, CDR1 is MNHEY and CDR2 SVGAGI. Trimming took 2 bases from V and 5 from J, leaving 3 bases between them. Written as DNA, the CDR3 is TGTGCCAGCAGTTACGAAACTGAAGCTTTCTTT. It translates to CASSYETEAFF.

This sequence joins TRBV20-1 and TRBJ2-7; 8 bases agree with TRBD2. The CDR3 length is 12 residues. The V gene's germline CDR1 is DFQATT and CDR2 SNEGSKA (reference sequence). V was pared by 4 bases and J by 5 bases, with 4 bases of the junction left unmatched. CDR3 loop: CSAKREGDEQYF. Written as DNA, the CDR3 is TGCAGTGCTAAACGGGAGGGCGACGAGCAGTACTTC.

The gene calls are TRBV6-2 or TRBV6-3 and TRBJ2-1; no definite D call. Trimming took off 5 bases at V and 10 bases at J, with 12 bases between the two ends. Per germline, CDR1 MNHEY and CDR2 SVGEGT. This CDR3 has 12 amino acids. As DNA, the CDR3 is TGTGCCAGCAGTCTACGATCAGCAGAGCAGTTCTTC. It yields the protein CASSLRSAEQFF.

The J gene is TRBJ1-1, the V gene TRBV20-1, with D possibly TRBD1 on 5 matching bases. The CDR3 extends over 12 amino acids. Per germline, CDR1 DFQATT and CDR2 SNEGSKA (reference sequence). The V end was cut by 6 bases, the J end by 6 bases, with 14 bases between. The CDR3 bases are TGCAGTGCCCAAAGGGGTAGCCCTGAAGCTTTCTTT. This encodes CSAQRGSPEAFF.

As DNA, the CDR3 is TGTGCCAGCAGACGGACTAGCGGGAGCCCCGGGGAGCTGTTTTTT. Translated, it gives CASRRTSGSPGELFF. V and J are TRBV12-3 or TRBV12-4 and TRBJ2-2; 13 bases align to TRBD2. V trimming: 6 bases; J trimming: 6 bases; junction bases outside the gene matches: 4. The CDR3 has 15 residues.

This clonotype came up a few times. The rearrangement links TRBV20-1 to TRBJ2-5; 10 bases are a match to TRBD2. The CDR3 loop spans 15 amino acids. The trim removed 6 bases at V and 0 bases at J, leaving 7 bases unmatched. Germline values: CDR1 DFQATT, CDR2 SNEGSKA (reference sequence). The CDR3 nucleotides read TGCAGTGCCCGCGCGCTAGCGGGGGACCAAGAGACCCAGTACTTC. It encodes CSARALAGDQETQYF.

This clonotype was seen a few times. The chain links TRBV5-1 to TRBJ2-2, with TRBD2 identical over 8 bases. This CDR3 comprises 16 residues. Unmatched junction bases numbered 8, after V lost 0 bases and J lost 7 bases. CDR1 and CDR2 (germline): SGHRS, YFSETQ. The DNA for the CDR3 is TGCGCCAGCAGCTTGGCGCTAGCGGGCGATCGCGGGGAGCTGTTTTTT. This sequence encodes CASSLALAGDRGELFF.